This T cell receptor (beta chain) originates from a study of T cells in women clearing cervical HPV infection. About this clone itself: Coverage ceases 3 residues before the CDR3 finishes, and the germline J gene fills in the end.

Germline trimming cut 5 bases from V and 3 bases from J; bases unmatched to any gene: 2. The CDR3 is 13 residues long. Germline CDR1 is SGHTA and CDR2 is FQGTGA. TCRdb's copy holds only in-frame clones and misses some; the assay was immunoSEQ multiplex PCR. This sample contains just under 35,000 clones. The sample taken for sequencing was blood buffy coat. This sequence was found in a woman between 18 and 70 years old with a cervical HPV16 infection that either progressed to CIN3+ or cleared (not recorded which). The V gene is TRBV7-3, the J gene TRBJ2-3; 7 bases are a match to TRBD1. Partial CDR3 DNA: TGTGCCAGCAGCGTGGACAGGACAGATACG. This codes for CASSVDRTDT. The entire CDR3 protein is CASSVDRTDTQYF.